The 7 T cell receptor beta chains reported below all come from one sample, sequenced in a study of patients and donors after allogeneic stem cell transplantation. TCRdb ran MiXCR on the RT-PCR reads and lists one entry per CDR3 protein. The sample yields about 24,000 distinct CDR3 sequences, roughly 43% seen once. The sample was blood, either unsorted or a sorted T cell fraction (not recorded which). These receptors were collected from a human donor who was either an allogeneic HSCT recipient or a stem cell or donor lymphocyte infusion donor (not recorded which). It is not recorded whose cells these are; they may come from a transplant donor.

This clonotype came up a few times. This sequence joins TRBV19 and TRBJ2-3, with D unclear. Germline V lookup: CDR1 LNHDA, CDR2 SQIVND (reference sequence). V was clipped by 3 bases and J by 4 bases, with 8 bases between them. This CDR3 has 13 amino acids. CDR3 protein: CASSMMDPDTQYF. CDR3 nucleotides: TGTGCCAGTAGTATGATGGACCCAGATACGCAGTATTTT.

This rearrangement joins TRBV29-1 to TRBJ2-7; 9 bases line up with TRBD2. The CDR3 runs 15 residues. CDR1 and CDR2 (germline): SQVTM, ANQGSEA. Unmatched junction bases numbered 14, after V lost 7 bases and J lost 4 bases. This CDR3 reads CSALPPKREVYEQYF. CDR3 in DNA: TGCAGCGCTTTACCACCTAAGCGGGAGGTGTACGAGCAGTACTTC.

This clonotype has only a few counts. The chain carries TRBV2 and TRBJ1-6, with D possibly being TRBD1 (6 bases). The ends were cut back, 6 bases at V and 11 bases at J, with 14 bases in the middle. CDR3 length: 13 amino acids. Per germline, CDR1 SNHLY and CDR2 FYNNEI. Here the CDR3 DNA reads TGTGCCAGCAGGAAAGACAGGTTCCCACCCCTCCACTTT. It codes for CASRKDRFPPLHF.

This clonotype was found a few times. DNA of the CDR3: TGCGCCAGCAGCTTGGGAACAGGCGGAAAACTGTTTTTT. Translated: CASSLGTGGKLFF. The chain carries TRBV5-1 and TRBJ1-4, with D maybe TRBD1 (5 bases). Germline V lookup: CDR1 SGHRS, CDR2 YFSETQ. Trimming shortened V by 0 bases and J by 10 bases, and 10 bases separated the two germline ends. This CDR3 contains 13 residues.

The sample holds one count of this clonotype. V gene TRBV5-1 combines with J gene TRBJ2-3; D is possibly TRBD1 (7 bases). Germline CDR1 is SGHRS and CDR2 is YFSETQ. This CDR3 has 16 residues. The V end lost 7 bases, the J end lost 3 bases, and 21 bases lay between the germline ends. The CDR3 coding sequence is TGCGCCAGCTCGGGAACAGGGGCGGCGGGGACAGATACGCAGTATTTT. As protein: CASSGTGAAGTDTQYF.

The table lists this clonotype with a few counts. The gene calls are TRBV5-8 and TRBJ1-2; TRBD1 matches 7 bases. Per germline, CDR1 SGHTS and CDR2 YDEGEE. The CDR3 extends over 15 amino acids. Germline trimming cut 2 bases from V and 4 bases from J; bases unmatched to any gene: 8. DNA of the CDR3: TGTGCCAGCAGCTTCAGAAACAGGGGAATCTATGGCTACACCTTC. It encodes CASSFRNRGIYGYTF.

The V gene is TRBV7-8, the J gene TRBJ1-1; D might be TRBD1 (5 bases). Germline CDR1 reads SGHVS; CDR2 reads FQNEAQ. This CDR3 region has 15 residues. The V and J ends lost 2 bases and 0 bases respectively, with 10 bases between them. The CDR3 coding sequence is TGTGCCAGCAGCTTACTTAGGGGATTGAACACTGAAGCTTTCTTT. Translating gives CASSLLRGLNTEAFF.